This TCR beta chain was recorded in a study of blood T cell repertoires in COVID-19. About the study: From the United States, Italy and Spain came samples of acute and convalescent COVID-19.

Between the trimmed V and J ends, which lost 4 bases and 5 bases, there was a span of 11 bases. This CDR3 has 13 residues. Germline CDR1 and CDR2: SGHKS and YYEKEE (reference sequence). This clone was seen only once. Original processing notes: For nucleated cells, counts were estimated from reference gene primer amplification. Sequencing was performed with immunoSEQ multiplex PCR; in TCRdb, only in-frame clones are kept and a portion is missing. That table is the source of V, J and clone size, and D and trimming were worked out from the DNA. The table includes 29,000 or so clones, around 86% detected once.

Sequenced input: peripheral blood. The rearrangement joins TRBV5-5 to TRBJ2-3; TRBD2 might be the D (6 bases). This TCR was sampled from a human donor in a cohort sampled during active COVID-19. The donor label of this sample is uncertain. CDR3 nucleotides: TGTGCCAGCAGCGGAGGGCCGGGAGATACGCAGTATTTT. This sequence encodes CASSGGPGDTQYF. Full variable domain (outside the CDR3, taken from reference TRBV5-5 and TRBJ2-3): DAGVTQSPTHLIKTRGQQVTLRCSPISGHKSVSWYQQVLGQGPQFIFQYYEKEERGRGNFPDRFSARQFPNYSSELNVNALLLGDSALYLCASSGGPGDTQYFGPGTRLTVL.